Presented here are 18 T cell receptor beta chains from one specimen sequenced in a study of T-cell reconstitution after alpha-beta-depleted transplantation in children. Preparation of the TCRbeta library used unique molecular identifiers. TCRdb re-called the PCR reads with MiXCR, one entry per CDR3 protein. Among hundreds of thousands of distinct CDR3 sequences listed, over 9.5% were seen once. Sequencing used PBMCs, obtained before TCRalphabeta/CD19-depleted stem cell transplant. These receptors were taken from a child younger than 10 with inherited bone marrow failure, due to receive a stem cell transplant.

This clonotype appeared many times. The rearrangement links TRBV4-1 to TRBJ2-5; 8 bases map to TRBD2. The CDR3 contains 16 residues. V lost 5 bases, J lost 4 bases, and 12 bases stayed unmatched. Germline values: CDR1 MGHRA, CDR2 YSYEKL. CDR3 residues: CASSKGKRELVETQYF. For the CDR3, the DNA is TGCGCCAGCAGCAAAGGGAAGCGGGAGTTGGTAGAGACCCAGTACTTC.

This clonotype was found many times. The chain has TRBV7-2 and TRBJ1-1; 9 nucleotides align to TRBD1. The CDR3 has 15 amino acids. Losses at the gene ends were 1 base for V and 4 bases for J; bases not matched to a gene: 4. CDR1 is SGHTA and CDR2 is FQGNSA in the germline V gene. For the CDR3, the DNA is TGTGCCAGCAGCTTAGGAGTGACAGGGGGCACTGAAGCTTTCTTT. It translates to CASSLGVTGGTEAFF.

Many counts were recorded for this clonotype. The V call is TRBV7-9, the J call TRBJ1-1; D remains ambiguous. This CDR3 spans 14 amino acids. The V end lost 7 bases, the J end lost 0 bases, and 12 bases lay between the germline ends. Germline CDR1 is SEHNR and CDR2 is FQNEAQ (reference sequence). In nucleotides, the CDR3 is TGTGCCAGCACCTCGGGAGGCATGAACACTGAAGCTTTCTTT. It specifies CASTSGGMNTEAFF.

This clonotype was counted between two and nine times. This chain joins TRBV5-6 and TRBJ2-2, with TRBD1 as a possible D gene (6 bases). Trimming shortened V by 5 bases and J by 1 base, and 15 bases separated the two germline ends. From germline, CDR1 is SGHDT and CDR2 YYEEEE. The length of the CDR3 is 16 residues. For the CDR3, the DNA is TGTGCCAGCAGTTCCGGGACAAACCTGAACACCGGGGAGCTGTTTTTT. It translates to CASSSGTNLNTGELFF.

This clonotype has ten or more counts. The rearrangement links TRBV12-3 or TRBV12-4 to TRBJ2-7, with 8 bases that match TRBD1. CDR3 length: 14 residues. With 7 bases clipped from V and 2 bases from J, the junction kept 7 bases outside the gene matches. The CDR3 loop reads CASTRTGRTYEQYF. The CDR3 DNA reads as TGTGCCAGCACCAGGACAGGGAGAACCTACGAGCAGTACTTC.

This clonotype was seen repeatedly, ten times or more. The V and J genes are TRBV5-5 and TRBJ1-1, with D uncertain. Looked up from germline, CDR1 is SGHKS and CDR2 is YYEKEE (reference sequence). Between the trimmed V and J ends, which lost 1 base and 4 bases, there was a span of 11 bases. The CDR3 covers 14 residues. The CDR3 DNA follows: TGTGCCAGCAGCTTGTATGCCCGAAGCACTGAAGCTTTCTTT. This translates into CASSLYARSTEAFF.

Details on this clonotype: This clone may be a read error of a much larger clone one base away. V usage is TRBV11-2 and J usage is TRBJ2-7; D is unresolved. This CDR3 spans 11 amino acids. Germline V gene sequence: CDR1 SGHAT, CDR2 FQNNGV. CDR3 residues: CTSSLDPEQYF. DNA for the CDR3: TGTACCAGCAGCTTAGATCCCGAGCAGTACTTC.

This clonotype was seen many times. The rearrangement joins TRBV7-2 to TRBJ2-2; the match to TRBD1 covers 7 bases. The junction had 6 bases not matched to a gene; V was cut back by 5 bases and J by 6 bases. Germline assignment: CDR1 SGHTA and CDR2 FQGNSA. This CDR3 has 14 residues. The CDR3 coding sequence is TGTGCCAGCAGCCCACAGGGGTACCCCGGGGAGCTGTTTTTT. Translation: CASSPQGYPGELFF.

The V call is TRBV3-2, the J call TRBJ1-3; no check of the table's D call, TRBD1, against the DNA was made. TRBV3-2 is reported as a pseudogene. This CDR3 contains 14 residues. The CDR3 nucleotides read TGTGCCAGCAGCCATCGGGACGGAGGAAACACCATATATTTT. Translated, it gives CASSHRDGGNTIYF.

The rearrangement links TRBV6-2 or TRBV6-3 to TRBJ2-1, with D possibly being TRBD2 (6 bases). V lost 4 bases to trimming and J lost 6 bases, with 31 bases between them. There are 20 residues in the CDR3. Per germline, CDR1 MNHEY and CDR2 SVGEGT. The CDR3 region has the DNA TGTGCCAGCAGTTCACCCGCGCCGGCGACTAGGAGTAGGTCGGGCAATGAGCAGTTCTTC. It specifies CASSSPAPATRSRSGNEQFF.

There are many counts of this clonotype. The V gene is TRBV28, the J gene TRBJ2-7; either TRBD1 or TRBD2 may supply D (7 bases each). V was cut by 7 bases and J by 2 bases, with 12 bases left in between. The CDR3 loop spans 13 amino acids. In germline, CDR1 is MDHEN, CDR2 SYDVKM. CDR3 sequence reads: CASIRGGAYEQYF. The CDR3 DNA reads TGTGCCAGCATCAGGGGGGGAGCCTACGAGCAGTACTTC. Variable domain in full (rest from reference TRBV28 and TRBJ2-7): DVKVTQSSRYLVKRTGEKVFLECVQDMDHENMFWYRQDPGLGLRLIYFSYDVKMKEKGDIPEGYSVSREKKERFSLILESASTNQTSMYLCASIRGGAYEQYFGPGTRLTVT.

There are a few counts of this clonotype. V gene TRBV6-1 combines with J gene TRBJ2-2; 14 bases fit TRBD2. The germline CDR1 and CDR2 sequences are MNHNS and SASEGT. V was clipped by 6 bases and J by 6 bases; unmatched bases: 3. The CDR3 has 15 amino acids. For the CDR3, the DNA is TGTGCCAGCAGGGGACTAGCGGGAGCCGCCGGGGAGCTGTTTTTT. Amino acids: CASRGLAGAAGELFF.

This clonotype turned up a few times. V gene TRBV18 combines with J gene TRBJ1-2; D may be TRBD1 (6 bases). From germline, CDR1 is KGHSH and CDR2 LQKENI. The V gene lost 5 bases and the J gene lost 2 bases, with 18 bases spanning the gap. CDR3 length equals 16 residues. DNA for the CDR3: TGTGCCAGCTCAGACGTTCGGGGGCAGGAGAACTATGGCTACACCTTC. Translation gives CASSDVRGQENYGYTF.

This clonotype was picked up a small number of times. This rearrangement joins TRBV30 to TRBJ1-4; the match to TRBD1 covers 8 bases. The CDR3 has 16 amino acids. V shed 5 bases and J 2 bases; nucleotides not matched to a gene: 10. In germline, CDR1 is GTSNPN, CDR2 SVGIG (reference sequence). The CDR3 DNA reads as TGTGCCTGGGGTCCCCCTTACAGGGGGACTAATGAAAAACTGTTTTTT. As protein: CAWGPPYRGTNEKLFF.

The chain couples TRBV20-1 to TRBJ2-7; 9 bases match TRBD2. Germline V gives CDR1 DFQATT, CDR2 SNEGSKA (reference sequence). This CDR3 has 14 residues. The J segment lost 2 bases and the V segment lost 6 bases, leaving 8 bases of the junction unmatched. As DNA, the CDR3 is TGCAGTGCCCCGGCGGCGGGAGGGCCCTACGAGCAGTACTTC. Translation gives CSAPAAGGPYEQYF.

This clonotype was seen many times. The gene calls are TRBV5-5 and TRBJ2-1; 9 bases agree with TRBD1. The CDR3 extends over 15 amino acids. CDR1 is SGHKS, CDR2 YYEKEE, per germline (reference sequence). The V segment lost 4 bases and the J segment 4 bases; nucleotides outside the gene matches: 6. CDR3 DNA sequence: TGTGCCAGCAGCACCCGGACAGGGGTATACAATGAGCAGTTCTTC. It specifies CASSTRTGVYNEQFF.

This clonotype was observed many times. The chain couples TRBV5-1 to TRBJ2-5; TRBD1 is a possible D gene (6 bases). CDR3 length equals 14 residues. V lost 2 bases to trimming and J lost 1 base, with 9 bases between them. CDR1 SGHRS and CDR2 YFSETQ come from the germline V gene. Here the CDR3 reads CASSFGQFQETQYF. The CDR3 DNA follows: TGCGCCAGCAGCTTCGGACAGTTCCAAGAGACCCAGTACTTC.

This clonotype was observed a handful of times. The chain uses TRBV3-1 and TRBJ2-5; the match to TRBD2 covers 11 bases. V lost 0 bases, J lost 1 base, and 10 bases stayed unmatched. The germline CDR1 and CDR2 sequences are LGHDT and YNNKEL (reference sequence). CDR3 length: 19 amino acids. CDR3: CASSQDYRGLADPQETQYF. The CDR3 DNA reads TGTGCCAGCAGCCAAGACTACAGGGGACTAGCGGACCCCCAAGAGACCCAGTACTTC.